The 3 T cell receptor beta chains below come from one sample, sequenced in a study of cytomegalovirus exposure and HLA in healthy donors. This PCR relied on a set of 60 Vbeta primers and 13 Jbeta primers. Generated by immunoSEQ multiplex PCR, the TCRdb table keeps only in-frame clones and is missing some. The specimen's table records roughly 120,000 clones. The sample comprised PBMCs. Receptors originate from a middle-aged man in good health and CMV-seronegative.

This rearrangement joins TRBV5-1 to TRBJ2-7; 12 bases agree with TRBD2. V gave up 1 base and J gave up 3 bases; unmatched junction bases: 5. This CDR3 spans 16 amino acids. In germline, CDR1 is SGHRS, CDR2 YFSETQ. The CDR3 nucleotides are TGCGCCAGCAGCTTGAAGACTAGCGGGGGTTTCTACGAGCAGTACTTC. Its translation: CASSLKTSGGFYEQYF.

Written as DNA, the CDR3 is TGTGCCAGCAGCGGGAGGAAATCCCATGGCTACACCTTC. It is translated as CASSGRKSHGYTF. The V gene is TRBV9, the J gene TRBJ1-2; D ambiguous. V was shortened by 3 bases and J by 6 bases, with 12 bases between the two germline ends. The CDR3 sequence is 13 residues long. Germline loops: CDR1 SGDLS, CDR2 YYNGEE.

This chain connects TRBV19 to TRBJ2-3; possible D gene TRBD2, 5 bases. The CDR3 extends over 14 amino acids. Germline-derived CDR1 and CDR2 are LNHDA and SQIVND (reference sequence). V lost 5 bases to trimming and J lost 2 bases, with 11 bases between them. CDR3 nucleotides: TGTGCCAGTAGTCCCCGGGGTTTCACAGATACGCAGTATTTT. It codes for CASSPRGFTDTQYF.